What follows are 28 T cell receptor beta chains derived from one specimen sequenced in a study of tumor-infiltrating lymphocytes in primary liver carcinoma. Extraction of RNA together with DNA used about 17-31 mg of unsorted bulk tissue. Reverse transcription of approximately 500 ng total RNA with a constant-region primer produced TCR beta cDNA. A slightly modified ARM-PCR protocol with three nested multiplex PCR rounds produced these TCR beta libraries. Amplification in the first two PCR rounds was performed using TRBV1-TRBV30 forward primers and a C-beta reverse primer for 10 cycles each. One entry per CDR3 protein, called by TCRdb with MiXCR from the multiplex PCR reads. Among approximately 110,000 distinct CDR3 sequences, 50% to 70% were seen once, and the ten largest hold around 8.5%. The sequenced material came from liver tumor tissue from sampling region 1. Subset here: tumor region T1, superior pole. These receptors all come from a woman aged 55-69 years with primary liver carcinoma and hepatitis B virus infection.

On this clonotype: With a much larger clone just one base away, this may be a read error. V usage is TRBV29-1 and J usage is TRBJ2-1; D uncertain. From germline, CDR1 is SQVTM and CDR2 ANQGSEA. This CDR3 is built from 15 residues. In nucleotides, the CDR3 is TGCAGCGTTGAAGTACACCCCAACTCCTACAATGAGCAGCTCTTC. It is translated as CSVEVHPNSYNEQLF.

The CDR3 protein is CASRGDSVSQHF. In DNA form, the CDR3 reads TGTGCCAGCAGAGGGGACAGTGTATCCCAGCATTTT. The chain carries TRBV2 and TRBJ1-5; 7 bases map to TRBD1. The CDR3 loop spans 12 amino acids. The V segment lost 6 bases and the J segment 11 bases; nucleotides outside the gene matches: 7. Germline V gene sequence: CDR1 SNHLY, CDR2 FYNNEI. The entire variable domain, with the rest obtained from reference TRBV2 and TRBJ1-5, is as follows: EPEVTQTPSHQVTQMGQEVILRCVPISNHLYFYWYRQILGQKVEFLVSFYNNEISEKSEIFDDQFSVERPDGSNFTLKIRSTKLEDSAMYFCASRGDSVSQHFGDGTRLSIL.

This clonotype was seen repeatedly, ten times or more. The V call is TRBV12-3 or TRBV12-4, the J call TRBJ1-3, with 7 nucleotides matching TRBD1. J was trimmed by 0 bases and V by 6 bases; bases with no gene match: 11. CDR3 length equals 17 residues. CDR3 sequence (DNA): TGTGCCAGCAGCAAGACAGGGAGGGGATCCTCTGGAAACACCATATATTTT. Encoded protein: CASSKTGRGSSGNTIYF.

The chain uses TRBV11-1 and TRBJ2-3; D remains ambiguous. Germline CDR1 is SGHAT and CDR2 is FQDESV (reference sequence). The CDR3 is made up of 16 amino acids. V lost 3 bases and J lost 6, with 19 bases in between. CDR3 protein: CASSLGNTRTTDTQYF. Here the CDR3 DNA reads TGTGCCAGCAGCTTGGGGAACACGCGGACCACGGATACGCAGTATTTT.

Comments on this clonotype: The junction differs from germline at one of its ends, possibly a read error. The chain joins TRBV29-1 to TRBJ2-1; no clear D. The CDR3 runs 14 residues. CDR1 is SQVTM and CDR2 is ANQGSEA in the germline V gene. The DNA for the CDR3 is TGCATCGTTGAACCGGCAGGATCAGGCAATGAGCGGTTCTTC. It codes for CIVEPAGSGNERFF.

A word on this clonotype: The junction shows a germline mismatch at one end, possibly a read error. The V call is TRBV11-2, the J call TRBJ1-4, with 9 bases that match TRBD1. Looked up from germline, CDR1 is SGHAT and CDR2 is FQNNGV. CDR3 length equals 19 residues. The CDR3 sequence is CVSSLAGGQGSSVALELFF. The CDR3 DNA follows: TGTGTCAGCAGCTTAGCGGGAGGACAGGGGTCCTCGGTGGCCTTAGAGCTGTTTTTT.

As to this clonotype: At one end, the junction sequence differs from germline, possibly due to a read error. This chain connects TRBV12-3 or TRBV12-4 to TRBJ2-3, with D maybe TRBD2 (5 bases). The CDR3 spans 15 residues. CDR3 in amino acids: CANSLRAGNTDMQYF. The CDR3 DNA is TGTGCCAACAGCCTAAGGGCCGGGAACACAGATATGCAGTATTTT.

Worth noting for this clonotype: A much larger clone is a single base away; this may be a read error. The chain combines TRBV6-6 with TRBJ2-7; TRBD1 is a possible D gene (6 bases). Per the germline V gene, CDR1 is MNHNY and CDR2 is SVGAGI (reference sequence). The CDR3 is made up of 16 amino acids. Here the CDR3 DNA reads TGTGCCACCAGTTATCCCCAACAGGGACACTCCTACGAGCAGTACTTC. It encodes CATSYPQQGHSYEQYF.

As regards this clonotype: This sequence may be a read error, since a much larger clone differs from it by one base. CDR3 nucleotides: TGTGCCAGCAGCCTTATACCTAAGACTAACTATGGCTACACCTTC. Protein sequence: CASSLIPKTNYGYTF. The rearrangement uses TRBV12-3 or TRBV12-4 and TRBJ1-2, with D uncertain. V lost 6 bases to trimming and J lost 0 bases, with 14 bases between them. The CDR3 covers 15 residues.

This clonotype was observed a single time. Since a much larger clone is just one base distant, this may be a read error. The chain links TRBV4-1 to TRBJ1-5; 7 positions match TRBD1. This CDR3 spans 15 amino acids. V shed 1 base, J shed 8 bases, and the junction held 8 bases outside the gene matches. Germline V lookup: CDR1 MGHRA, CDR2 YSYEKL. CDR3 nucleotides: TGCGCCAGCAGCCAAGTTTCGGGACAGAGTGAGCCCCAGCATTTT. Translation gives CASSQVSGQSEPQHF.

Details on this clonotype: One junction end does not reproduce the germline sequence, and a read error may be involved. The chain joins TRBV11-2 to TRBJ2-1; tentatively, D is TRBD1 (6 bases). CDR1 SGHAT and CDR2 FQNNGV come from the germline V gene. This CDR3 region has 13 residues. CDR3 sequence (DNA): TGTACCAGCAGTTTGCTACAGGGAAATTTGCAGTCCTTC. Its protein is CTSSLLQGNLQSF.

For this clonotype: This sequence may be a read error, since a much larger clone differs from it by one base. This rearrangement joins TRBV6-1 to TRBJ2-7; 10 positions match TRBD1. Germline values: CDR1 MNHNS, CDR2 SASEGT. V lost 5 bases and J lost 5; bases outside the gene matches: 9. The CDR3 is 15 amino acids. In nucleotides, the CDR3 is TGTGCCAGCAGTCCTCGACAGGGGGCGTTCCACGAGCAGTACTTC. Encoded protein: CASSPRQGAFHEQYF.

This clonotype was counted many times. V and J are TRBV6-1 and TRBJ2-7, with 13 bases aligning to TRBD2. Germline CDR1 and CDR2: MNHNS and SASEGT. V trimming: 5 bases; J trimming: 3 bases; junction bases outside the gene matches: 4. The CDR3 extends over 15 amino acids. The CDR3: CASSWTSGSNYEQYF. Here the CDR3 DNA reads TGTGCCAGCAGTTGGACTAGCGGGAGCAACTACGAGCAGTACTTC.

This clonotype was counted only a few times. The chain carries TRBV5-6 and TRBJ2-1; D may be TRBD2 (6 bases). V lost 0 bases and J 6 bases, leaving 13 bases between the germline ends. This CDR3 has 15 residues. Germline V CDR1 and CDR2: SGHDT, YYEEEE. CDR3 bases: TGTGCCAGCAGCTTGGGTTTCGTGGGGGGCAATGAGCAGTTCTTC. It encodes CASSLGFVGGNEQFF.

A remark on this clonotype: The CDR3 ends on some other residue instead of the conserved phenylalanine or tryptophan, so this is likely a read error. The gene calls are TRBV11-3 and TRBJ2-1, with TRBD2 identical over 9 bases. Germline values: CDR1 SGHNT, CDR2 YENEEA. The CDR3 contains 15 residues. V gave up 8 bases and J gave up 4 bases; unmatched junction bases: 9. The CDR3 region is CASGLRAGGYNEQFL. The CDR3 DNA reads TGTGCCAGCGGCCTCCGTGCGGGAGGGTACAATGAGCAGTTCCTC.

Turning to this clonotype: Compared with germline, one end of the junction differs, possibly owing to a read error. This chain uses TRBV28 with TRBJ1-2; D gene ambiguous. The germline V gene has CDR1 MDHEN and CDR2 SYDVKM. The CDR3 sequence is 13 residues long. In DNA, the CDR3 is TGTGCCAGCAAAACGGCGACTAACTATGGCTACATCTTC. Encoded protein: CASKTATNYGYIF.

On this clonotype: One end of the junction does not line up with germline, which may come from a read error. The V and J genes are TRBV12-3 or TRBV12-4 and TRBJ2-1; 8 bases are shared with TRBD2. This CDR3 is built from 14 residues. Here the CDR3 reads CASNLSGGYNEQFF. In nucleotides, the CDR3 is TGTGCCAGCAATTTATCGGGGGGGTACAATGAGCAGTTCTTC.

A remark on this clonotype: This could be a read error, since a much larger clone is one nucleotide away. The rearrangement uses TRBV6-6 and TRBJ2-7, with D possibly matching TRBD2 (5 bases). The CDR3 loop spans 14 amino acids. CDR1 and CDR2 from the germline V gene are MNHNY and SVGAGI (reference sequence). Trimming removed 3 bases at V and 7 bases at J, with 16 bases between. CDR3 region: CASSYSPSRPEQYF. DNA of the CDR3: TGTGCCAGCAGTTATAGCCCTAGCAGACCTGAGCAGTACTTC.

A note on this clonotype: A much larger clone sits a single nucleotide away, making a read error possible. A read error is likely, as this CDR3 ends without the conserved phenylalanine or tryptophan. The rearrangement links TRBV6-6 to TRBJ2-4, with TRBD1 identical over 9 bases. The CDR3 runs to 18 residues. V lost 7 bases and J lost 2; bases outside the gene matches: 15. Germline V lookup: CDR1 MNHNY, CDR2 SVGAGI (reference sequence). The CDR3 sequence is CASTPRPGQGLTKNIQYL. CDR3 sequence (DNA): TGTGCCAGCACCCCCCGACCGGGACAGGGTTTAACCAAAAACATTCAGTACCTC.

Regarding this clonotype: A read error is likely, as this CDR3 ends without the conserved phenylalanine or tryptophan. The gene calls are TRBV5-1 and TRBJ2-5, with 9 bases that match TRBD2. The CDR3 contains 16 residues. Germline values: CDR1 SGHRS, CDR2 YFSETQ. CDR3 loop: CASSSGTSSPGEAQYL. DNA of the CDR3: TGCGCAAGCAGCTCCGGGACTAGCTCCCCCGGAGAGGCACAGTACCTC.

In the case of this clonotype: A read error may account for a junction end that differs from germline. The V call is TRBV7-8, the J call TRBJ2-3; D call uncertain. In germline, CDR1 is SGHVS, CDR2 FQNEAQ. The CDR3 length is 14 residues. Written as DNA, the CDR3 is TGTGCCAGCAGATTAGCCTGGGGCACAGATACGCAGTATTTT. This gives the protein CASRLAWGTDTQYF.

There are many counts of this clonotype. V and J are TRBV12-5 and TRBJ2-3; D is undetermined. CDR3 size: 12 residues. V was cut by 5 bases and J by 4 bases, with 7 bases left in between. The germline V gene encodes CDR1 LGHNT and CDR2 FRNRAP. The CDR3 protein is CASGPGPDTQYF. The CDR3 DNA follows: TGTGCTAGTGGTCCCGGGCCAGATACGCAGTATTTT.

In this sample, this clonotype turned up many times. V usage is TRBV6-1 and J usage is TRBJ2-7, with 11 positions matching TRBD2. The V and J ends lost 5 bases and 5 bases, in that order; junction bases with no gene match: 5. Germline loops: CDR1 MNHNS, CDR2 SASEGT. The length of the CDR3 is 14 residues. CDR3 DNA sequence: TGTGCCAGCAGTACGCTAGCGGGAGGCGACGAGCAGTACTTC. Translation: CASSTLAGGDEQYF.

In regard to this clonotype: A single base separates this from a much larger clone, so it may be a read error. The chain uses TRBV6-5 and TRBJ2-1, with a possible D match to TRBD2 (6 bases). Germline V gene lookup returns CDR1 MNHEY and CDR2 SVGAGI. Trimming pared 2 bases from V and 5 bases from J, leaving 13 bases between. The CDR3 spans 15 residues. CDR3 nucleotide sequence: TGTGCCAGCAGTTACGGGGGGTCTATGAACAATGAGCAGTTCTTC. Protein sequence: CASSYGGSMNNEQFF.

This clonotype is a singleton in its sample. This may come from a read error, since a much larger clone is one base off. The V gene is TRBV5-6, the J gene TRBJ2-7, with unresolved D. Per the germline V gene, CDR1 is SGHDT and CDR2 is YYEEEE. The CDR3 extends over 12 amino acids. This CDR3 is CATSSYRYEQYF. Here the CDR3 DNA reads TGTGCCACCAGCTCCTACCGCTACGAGCAGTACTTC. Full variable domain (missing parts from reference TRBV5-6 and TRBJ2-7): DAGVTQSPTHLIKTRGQQVTLRCSPKSGHDTVSWYQQALGQGPQFIFQYYEEEERQRGNFPDRFSGHQFPNYSSELNVNALLLGDSALYLCATSSYRYEQYFGPGTRLTVT.

This clonotype was picked up a small number of times. The CDR3 DNA follows: TGTGCCAGCAGTGAAGGAAACAGGGGAGTCTACGAGCAGTACTTC. It specifies CASSEGNRGVYEQYF. The V and J genes are TRBV25-1 and TRBJ2-7, with 7 bases lining up with TRBD1. The V gene's germline CDR1 is MGHDK and CDR2 SYGVNS. The CDR3 is 15 residues long. The junction had 7 bases not matched to a gene; V was cut back by 2 bases and J by 3 bases.

On this clonotype itself: At one of its ends the junction is not consistent with the germline gene, which may arise from a read error. The chain employs TRBV7-9 and TRBJ2-1; D not resolved. CDR1 SEHNR and CDR2 FQNEAQ come from the germline V gene (reference sequence). The CDR3 has 14 residues. The CDR3 is CASSLGGSRGEKFF. The CDR3 nucleotides are TGTGCCAGCAGCTTAGGAGGATCCCGAGGTGAGAAGTTCTTC. Looking up the rest from reference TRBV7-9 and TRBJ2-1 gives the full variable domain: DTGVSQNPRHKITKRGQNVTFRCDPISEHNRLYWYRQTLGQGPEFLTYFQNEAQLEKSRLLSDRFSAERPKGSFSTLEIQRTEQGDSAMYLCASSLGGSRGEKFFGPGTRLTVL.

This clonotype was seen many times. This sequence joins TRBV4-2 and TRBJ1-1; D ambiguous. CDR1 is LGHNA, CDR2 YNFKEQ, per germline. CDR3 length: 14 residues. The V end lost 6 bases, the J end lost 2 bases, and 13 bases lay between the germline ends. CDR3 DNA sequence: TGTGCCAGCAGTCGTACACGGGATAACACTGAAGCTTTCTTT. Its protein is CASSRTRDNTEAFF.